Listed below are T cell receptor beta chains from one sample, sequenced in a study of metastatic and nonmetastatic thyroid tumors. With MiXCR, TCRdb called clones anew from the PCR reads. This table holds tens of thousands of clones, about a sixth found once. The sequenced material came from blood. The source is a female donor with papillary thyroid cancer or a benign thyroid nodule (not recorded which). Some clones in this sample may be carry-over from other donors' samples. Both conserved end residues are part of each CDR3. The D gene is left open where the match is weak. Clone size is not always given. Where it is, it says once, few, many or a class for expanded clones.

j_call | v_call | d_call | clone_size | cdr3_aa | cdr3_nt
TRBJ2-7 | TRBV20-1 | . | . | CSAPREGSSYEQYF | TGCAGTGCGCCCAGGGAAGGAAGCTCCTATGAGCAGTACTTC
TRBJ2-1 | TRBV9 | . | many | CASSVLGSSYNEQFF | TGTGCCAGCAGCGTATTGGGGAGCTCCTACAATGAGCAGTTCTTC
TRBJ1-1 | TRBV10-3 | . | many | CAISTGTTMNTEAFF | TGTGCCATCAGTACCGGGACGACAATGAACACTGAAGCTTTCTTT
TRBJ2-3 | TRBV3-1 | . | many | CASSLRGTPYTDTQYF | TGTGCCAGCAGCCTTCGGGGGACACCCTATACAGATACGCAGTATTTT
TRBJ2-7 | TRBV9 | . | . | CASSSGYEQYF | TGTGCCAGCAGCTCAGGGTACGAGCAGTACTTC
TRBJ2-7 | TRBV5-5 | . | . | CASSFPGAGYEQYF | TGTGCCAGCAGCTTCCCAGGGGCGGGTTACGAGCAGTACTTC
TRBJ1-6 | TRBV12-3/TRBV12-4 | . | medium-sized | CASSLIGAPALHF | TGTGCCAGCAGTTTAATAGGGGCCCCGGCCCTCCACTTT
TRBJ1-1 | TRBV27 | TRBD1 | medium-sized | CASSLRTGVPNTEAFF | TGTGCCAGCAGTTTACGGACAGGGGTCCCTAACACTGAAGCTTTCTTT
TRBJ2-5 | TRBV20-1 | . | many | CSARDSQENQETQYF | TGCAGTGCTAGAGATAGTCAGGAGAACCAAGAGACCCAGTACTTC
TRBJ1-5 | TRBV12-3/TRBV12-4 | TRBD1 | many | CASSHQGQGRLGQPQHF | TGTGCCAGCAGCCACCAGGGACAGGGCAGGCTGGGTCAGCCCCAGCATTTT
TRBJ1-3 | TRBV28 | . | few | CASTDGNTIYF | TGTGCCAGCACAGATGGAAACACCATATATTTT
TRBJ2-5 | TRBV5-1 | . | once | CASSLAWHQETQYF | TGCGCCAGCAGCTTGGCTTGGCATCAAGAGACCCAGTACTTC
TRBJ2-3 | TRBV4-1 | . | . | CASSQSSGSTDTQYF | TGCGCCAGCAGCCAGAGCAGCGGAAGCACAGATACGCAGTATTTT
TRBJ1-2 | TRBV6-1 | TRBD1 | many | CASSRRDSYGYTF | TGTGCCAGCAGTCGCCGGGACAGCTATGGCTACACCTTC
TRBJ2-1 | TRBV6-5 | . | medium-sized | CASSSELTHGSYNEQFF | TGTGCCAGCAGTTCTGAACTGACACACGGCTCCTACAATGAGCAGTTCTTC
TRBJ1-4 | TRBV6-1 | . | many | CASSEAARQLFF | TGTGCCAGCAGTGAAGCCGCCAGGCAACTGTTTTTT
TRBJ1-1 | TRBV12-3/TRBV12-4 | . | few | CASSRQWADTEAFF | TGTGCCAGCAGCCGCCAGTGGGCTGACACTGAAGCTTTCTTT
TRBJ2-5 | TRBV18 | TRBD1 | many | CASSPGQGLETQYF | TGTGCCAGCTCACCAGGACAGGGTCTGGAGACCCAGTACTTC
TRBJ2-7 | TRBV5-6 | . | many | CASSLGGAGASYEQYF | TGTGCCAGCAGCTTGGGGGGGGCAGGGGCCTCCTACGAGCAGTACTTC
TRBJ2-3 | TRBV5-1 | . | . | CASSLSSRVTNTDTQYF | TGCGCCAGCAGCTTGTCTAGCCGAGTAACTAACACAGATACGCAGTATTTT
TRBJ2-1 | TRBV20-1 | . | . | CSDPESRTSNEQFF | TGCAGTGATCCAGAGAGCAGGACGAGCAATGAGCAGTTCTTC
TRBJ2-7 | TRBV6-1 | . | . | CASGQGYEQYF | TGTGCCAGCGGGCAGGGCTACGAGCAGTACTTC
TRBJ2-5 | TRBV7-3 | . | many | CASRKTAGQETQYF | TGTGCCAGCAGGAAGACAGCCGGACAAGAGACCCAGTACTTC
TRBJ1-2 | TRBV6-1 | . | . | CASAAEENYGYTF | TGTGCCAGCGCGGCGGAGGAAAACTATGGCTACACCTTC
TRBJ2-2 | TRBV5-4 | . | . | CASSLSATNTGELFF | TGTGCCAGCAGCTTATCAGCAACGAACACCGGGGAGCTGTTTTTT
TRBJ1-2 | TRBV30 | TRBD1 | many | CAWSRDRPYGYTF | TGTGCCTGGAGTAGGGACAGGCCTTATGGCTACACCTTC
TRBJ2-7 | TRBV5-1 | . | many | CASSLGGGYEQYF | TGCGCCAGCAGCTTAGGTGGGGGCTACGAGCAGTACTTC
TRBJ1-5 | TRBV12-3/TRBV12-4 | . | few | CASSRPGDQPQHF | TGTGCCAGCAGTCGTCCAGGGGACCAGCCCCAGCATTTT
TRBJ1-1 | TRBV19 | . | many | CASSISVNTEAFF | TGTGCCAGTAGTATCTCAGTGAACACTGAAGCTTTCTTT
TRBJ2-7 | TRBV6-1 | . | few | CASYAAEIYEQYF | TGTGCCAGCTATGCGGCGGAAATCTACGAGCAGTACTTC
TRBJ2-5 | TRBV29-1 | TRBD1 | . | CSVGGVWDRGLKGETQYF | TGCAGCGTTGGAGGGGTATGGGACAGGGGGCTGAAGGGGGAGACCCAGTACTTC
TRBJ1-2 | TRBV7-2 | . | . | CASSLQVVYTF | TGTGCCAGCAGCTTACAGGTAGTCTACACCTTC
TRBJ2-2 | TRBV12-3/TRBV12-4 | . | many | CATTRQALTGELFF | TGTGCCACCACCAGACAGGCGCTCACCGGGGAGCTGTTTTTT
TRBJ2-1 | TRBV11-2 | TRBD2 | many | CASSRTSGEQFF | TGTGCCAGCAGTCGGACTAGCGGGGAGCAGTTCTTC
TRBJ2-1 | TRBV10-1 | TRBD2 | many | CASSESEREIDEQFF | TGCGCCAGCAGTGAGTCCGAGCGGGAGATTGATGAGCAGTTCTTC
TRBJ2-7 | TRBV9 | . | many | CASSATWVSDEQYF | TGTGCCAGCAGCGCCACGTGGGTTTCGGACGAGCAGTACTTC
TRBJ1-6 | TRBV9 | . | many | CASSVAGVPPLHF | TGTGCCAGCAGCGTAGCTGGAGTACCACCCCTCCACTTT
TRBJ2-1 | TRBV7-2 | . | many | CASTKQSFLGNEQFF | TGTGCCAGCACCAAGCAGTCATTTCTGGGGAATGAGCAGTTCTTC
TRBJ1-2 | TRBV28 | . | few | CASIAGHTGGGYTF | TGTGCCAGCATCGCCGGACATACCGGAGGTGGCTACACCTTC
TRBJ2-3 | TRBV20-1 | TRBD2 | many | CSARLAGTDTQYF | TGCAGTGCTAGGTTAGCGGGAACAGATACGCAGTATTTT
TRBJ2-5 | TRBV7-9 | . | . | CASSLAGTERETQYF | TGTGCCAGCAGCTTAGCCGGGACGGAAAGGGAGACCCAGTACTTC
TRBJ1-1 | TRBV2 | . | many | CASSNPPGTEAFF | TGTGCCAGCAGTAACCCCCCCGGCACTGAAGCTTTCTTT
TRBJ2-7 | TRBV6-2/TRBV6-3 | . | . | CASSRRGLGRAYEQYF | TGTGCCAGCAGTAGACGGGGACTCGGACGGGCCTACGAGCAGTACTTC
TRBJ1-2 | TRBV27 | TRBD1 | . | CASSLNRGPGVDTF | TGTGCCAGCAGTTTGAACAGGGGGCCCGGGGTGGACACCTTC
TRBJ2-7 | TRBV20-1 | . | many | CSARDLVAVDYYEQYF | TGCAGTGCTAGAGATTTGGTCGCGGTGGACTACTACGAGCAGTACTTC
TRBJ2-3 | TRBV6-2/TRBV6-3 | . | few | CASSPKGRLTGTDTQYF | TGTGCCAGCAGCCCTAAGGGACGACTGACTGGCACAGATACGCAGTATTTT
TRBJ1-5 | TRBV4-1 | . | many | CASSQVWGQGQPQHF | TGCGCCAGCAGCCAAGTTTGGGGGCAGGGTCAGCCCCAGCATTTT